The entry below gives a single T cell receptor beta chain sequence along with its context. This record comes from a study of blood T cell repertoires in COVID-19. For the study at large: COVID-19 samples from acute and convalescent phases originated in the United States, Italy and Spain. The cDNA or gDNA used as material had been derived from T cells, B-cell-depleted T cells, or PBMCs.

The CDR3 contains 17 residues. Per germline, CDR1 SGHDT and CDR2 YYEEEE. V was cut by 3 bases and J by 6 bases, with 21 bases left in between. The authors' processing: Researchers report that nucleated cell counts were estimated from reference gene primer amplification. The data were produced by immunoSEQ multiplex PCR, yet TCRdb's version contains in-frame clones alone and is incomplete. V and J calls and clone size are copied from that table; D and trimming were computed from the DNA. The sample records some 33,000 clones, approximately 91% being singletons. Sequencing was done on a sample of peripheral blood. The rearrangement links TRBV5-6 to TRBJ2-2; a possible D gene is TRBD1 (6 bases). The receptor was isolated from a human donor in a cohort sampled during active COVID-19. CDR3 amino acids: CASSSYDRSRLAGELFF. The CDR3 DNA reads TGTGCCAGCAGCTCCTACGACAGGTCCAGATTGGCCGGGGAGCTGTTTTTT.